The source of this TCR beta chain is a study of cytomegalovirus exposure and HLA in healthy donors. PCR primers comprised 60 Vbeta and 13 Jbeta primers. Libraries were prepared by immunoSEQ multiplex PCR; TCRdb keeps only in-frame clonotypes and omits some of them. The sample yields 130,000 or so clones, 77% seen once. There are a few counts of this clone. This CDR3 is 13 amino acids long. The gene calls are TRBV7-5 and TRBJ1-5. TRBV7-5 has pseudogene status. Material: PBMCs. The TCR comes from a male donor in good health and CMV-seropositive. CDR3 coding DNA: TGTGTCAGAAGCTTAGGTCGGGGACAGCCCCAGCATTTT. The encoded protein is CVRSLGRGQPQHF.